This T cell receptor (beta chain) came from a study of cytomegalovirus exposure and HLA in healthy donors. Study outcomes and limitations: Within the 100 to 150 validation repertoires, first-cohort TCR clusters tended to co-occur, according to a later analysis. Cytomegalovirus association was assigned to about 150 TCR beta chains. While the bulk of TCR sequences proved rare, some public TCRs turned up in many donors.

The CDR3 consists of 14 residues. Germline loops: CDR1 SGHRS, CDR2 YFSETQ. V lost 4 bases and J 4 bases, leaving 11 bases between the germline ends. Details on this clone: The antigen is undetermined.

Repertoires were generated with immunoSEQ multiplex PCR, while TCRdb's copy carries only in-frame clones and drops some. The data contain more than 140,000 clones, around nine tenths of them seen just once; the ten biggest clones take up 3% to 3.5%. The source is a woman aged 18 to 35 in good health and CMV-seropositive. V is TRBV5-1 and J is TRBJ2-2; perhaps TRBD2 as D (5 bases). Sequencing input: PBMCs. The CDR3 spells CASSADGLTGELFF. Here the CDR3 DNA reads TGCGCCAGCAGCGCGGACGGACTCACCGGGGAGCTGTTTTTT. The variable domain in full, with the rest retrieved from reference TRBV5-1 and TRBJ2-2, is KAGVTQTPRYLIKTRGQQVTLSCSPISGHRSVSWYQQTPGQGLQFLFEYFSETQRNKGNFPGRFSGRQFSNSRSEMNVSTLELGDSALYLCASSADGLTGELFFGEGSRLTVL.